This TCR beta chain appears in the sequencing data of a study of blood T cell repertoires in COVID-19. Study information: Spain, Italy and the United States supplied samples that represented acute and convalescent COVID-19. PBMCs, B-cell-depleted T cells, or T cells were the source of the cDNA or gDNA that made up the material.

This clone appeared a few times. Methods used by the authors: Amplified reference gene primers provided the basis for estimating nucleated cell counts. Libraries were prepared by immunoSEQ multiplex PCR; TCRdb keeps only in-frame clonotypes and omits some of them. V and J calls and clone size are as listed in that table; D and trimming were resolved from the DNA. The sample lists 90,000 to 130,000 clones, 75% to 90% occurring once. Germline V gene sequence: CDR1 SGHRS, CDR2 YFSETQ. V lost 2 bases, J lost 0 bases, and 17 bases lay in between. This CDR3 is built from 17 residues. Sequencing was done on a sample of peripheral blood. The source is a man aged 65 to 85 with acute or convalescent COVID-19. The chain uses TRBV5-1 and TRBJ1-1, with D possibly TRBD1 on 6 matching bases. The CDR3 nucleotides read TGCGCCAGCAGCTTTAACCAACAGGGAACATTGAACACTGAAGCTTTCTTT. This codes for CASSFNQQGTLNTEAFF.